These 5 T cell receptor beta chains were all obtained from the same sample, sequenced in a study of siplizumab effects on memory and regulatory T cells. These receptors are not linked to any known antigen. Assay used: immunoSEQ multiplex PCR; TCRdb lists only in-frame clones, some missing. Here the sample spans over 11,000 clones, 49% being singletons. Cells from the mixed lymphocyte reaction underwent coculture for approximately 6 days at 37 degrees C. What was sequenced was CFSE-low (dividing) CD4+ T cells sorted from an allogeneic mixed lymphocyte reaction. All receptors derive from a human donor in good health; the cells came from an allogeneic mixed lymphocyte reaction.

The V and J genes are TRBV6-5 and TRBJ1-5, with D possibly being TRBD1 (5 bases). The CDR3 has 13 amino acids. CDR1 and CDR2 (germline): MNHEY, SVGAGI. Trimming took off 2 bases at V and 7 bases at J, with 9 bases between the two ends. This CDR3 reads CASSYRGGQPQHF. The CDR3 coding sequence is TGTGCCAGCAGTTACAGGGGTGGGCAGCCCCAGCATTTT.

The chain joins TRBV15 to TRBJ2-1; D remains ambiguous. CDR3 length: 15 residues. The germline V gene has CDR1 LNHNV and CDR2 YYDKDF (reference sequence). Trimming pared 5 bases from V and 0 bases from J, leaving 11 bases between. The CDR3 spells CATSGGRSSYNEQFF. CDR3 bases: TGTGCCACCAGCGGTGGTCGGAGCTCCTACAATGAGCAGTTCTTC. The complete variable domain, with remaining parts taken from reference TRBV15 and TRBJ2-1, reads DAMVIQNPRYQVTQFGKPVTLSCSQTLNHNVMYWYQQKSSQAPKLLFHYYDKDFNNEADTPDNFQSRRPNTSFCFLDIRSPGLGDTAMYLCATSGGRSSYNEQFFGPGTRLTVL.

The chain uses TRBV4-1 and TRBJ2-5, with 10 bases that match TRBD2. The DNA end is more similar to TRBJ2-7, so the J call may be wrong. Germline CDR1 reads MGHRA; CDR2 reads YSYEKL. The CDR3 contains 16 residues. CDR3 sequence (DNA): TGCGCCAGCAGCCAAGTGGAGCGGGGGGGTTTCTACGAGCAGTACTTC. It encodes CASSQVERGGFYEQYF.

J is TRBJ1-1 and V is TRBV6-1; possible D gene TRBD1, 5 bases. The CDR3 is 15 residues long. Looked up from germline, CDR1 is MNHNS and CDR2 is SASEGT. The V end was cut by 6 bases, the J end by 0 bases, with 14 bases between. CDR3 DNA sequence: TGTGCCAGCAGCGCACGACGGGGGATGAACACTGAAGCTTTCTTT. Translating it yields CASSARRGMNTEAFF.

This CDR3 is CASSQDIGRETQYF. The CDR3 region has the DNA TGTGCCAGCAGCCAAGATATAGGGAGGGAGACCCAGTACTTC. The V and J genes are TRBV14 and TRBJ2-5; D is perhaps TRBD2 (6 bases). The V and J ends lost 0 bases and 5 bases respectively, with 10 bases between them. The CDR3 extends over 14 amino acids. Germline V gene data show CDR1 as SGHDN and CDR2 as FVKESK.